This T cell receptor beta chain was recovered during a study of shared clonotypes between healthy human individuals. Study-level information: Samples came from a couple of female and three male donors aged 18 to 49.

TCRdb's table, derived via immunoSEQ multiplex PCR, lists solely in-frame clones and lacks some. The sample contains roughly 660,000 clones, 90% of which appear only once. The CDR3 covers 14 residues. Germline V lookup: CDR1 MNHEY, CDR2 SMNVEV (reference sequence). V dropped 2 bases and J dropped 0 bases, with 7 bases sitting between them. The chain is built from TRBV27 and TRBJ1-1; no clear D gene. Sequenced sample: memory CD8+ T cells from PBMCs. Subset indicated: CD45RO+ cells pooled with CCR7-negative TemRA cells. The sequence derives from a man between 18 and 35 years old in good health. Some clones in this sample may be carry-over from other donors' samples. CDR3 nucleotides: TGTGCCAGCAGTTTAATGGGGATGAACACTGAAGCTTTCTTT. This gives the protein CASSLMGMNTEAFF.